The 2 T cell receptor beta chains below were found in one sample sequenced in a study of cytomegalovirus exposure and HLA in healthy donors (dated by TCRdb to about 2017). Library preparation was by the immunoSEQ multiplex PCR assay. For the multiplex PCR, a mixture combining 60 forward primers for TCR Vbeta segments and 13 reverse primers for TCR Jbeta segments was used. TCRdb stores this immuneACCESS table with in-frame sequences only. Part of the clones is absent; in the studies checked, under half of the shortfall reflects unresolved V genes, and no reason is known for the rest. This sample comprises around 200,000 clones, 70% to 90% of them detected only once. Approximately 0.31% of the sample is held by the ten biggest clonotypes. Sequenced: PBMCs. These receptors all come from a woman aged 25-40 years in good health and CMV-seronegative.

This sequence joins TRBV28 and TRBJ2-7; 7 bases line up with TRBD1. There are 15 residues in the CDR3. Germline lookup yields CDR1 MDHEN and CDR2 SYDVKM. V dropped 6 bases and J dropped 3; count of bases not matched to a gene: 11. The CDR3 DNA reads TGTGCCAGCAGCTCTGACAGGGAGAAGTTCTACGAGCAGTACTTC. As protein: CASSSDREKFYEQYF.

The V gene is TRBV5-4, the J gene TRBJ2-5, with 7 positions matching TRBD1. The DNA end is a closer match to TRBJ2-7, so the J assignment may be wrong. CDR1 and CDR2 (germline): SGHNT, YYREEE (reference sequence). The CDR3 sequence is 12 residues long. The CDR3 DNA sequence: TGTGCCAGCAGCTTTAACAGGGGCGAGCAGTACTTC. The encoded protein is CASSFNRGEQYF.